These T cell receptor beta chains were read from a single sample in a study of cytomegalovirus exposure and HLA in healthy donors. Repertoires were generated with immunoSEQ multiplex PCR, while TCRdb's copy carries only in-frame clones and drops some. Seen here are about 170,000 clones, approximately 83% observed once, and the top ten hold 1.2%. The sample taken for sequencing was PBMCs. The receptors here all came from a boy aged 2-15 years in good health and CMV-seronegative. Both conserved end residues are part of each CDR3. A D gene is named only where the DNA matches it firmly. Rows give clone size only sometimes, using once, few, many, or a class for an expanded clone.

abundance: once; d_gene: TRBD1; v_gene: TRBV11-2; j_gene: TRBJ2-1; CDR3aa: CASRRDSPYNEQFF; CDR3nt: TGTGCCAGCAGGAGGGACAGCCCTTACAATGAGCAGTTCTTC
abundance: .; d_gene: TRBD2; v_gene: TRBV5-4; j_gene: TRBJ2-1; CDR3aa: CASSFKTSGISHEQFF; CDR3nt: TGTGCCAGCAGCTTTAAGACTAGCGGGATATCCCATGAGCAGTTCTTC
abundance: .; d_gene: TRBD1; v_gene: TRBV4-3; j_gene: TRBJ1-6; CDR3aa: CASSQDVQGVRSPLHF; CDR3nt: TGCGCCAGCAGCCAAGATGTACAGGGGGTGCGATCACCCCTCCACTTT
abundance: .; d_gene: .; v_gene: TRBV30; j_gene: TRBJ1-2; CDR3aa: CALLRAYGYTF; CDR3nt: TGTGCCCTTTTGAGGGCCTATGGCTACACCTTC
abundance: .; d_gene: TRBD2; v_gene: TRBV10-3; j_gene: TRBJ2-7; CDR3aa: CATRGTSGTYEQYF; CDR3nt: TGTGCCACACGGGGGACTAGCGGGACCTACGAGCAGTACTTC
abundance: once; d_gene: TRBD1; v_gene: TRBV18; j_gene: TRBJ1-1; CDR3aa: CASSSDRGNTEAFF; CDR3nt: TGTGCCAGCTCATCGGACAGGGGGAACACTGAAGCTTTCTTT
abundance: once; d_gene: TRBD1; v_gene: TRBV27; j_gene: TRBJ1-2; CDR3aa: CASSLGTGYGYTF; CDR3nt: TGTGCCAGCAGTCTCGGGACAGGTTATGGCTACACCTTC
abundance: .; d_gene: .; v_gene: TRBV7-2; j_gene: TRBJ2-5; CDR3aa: CASSLRVHETQYF; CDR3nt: TGTGCCAGCAGCTTACGGGTTCACGAGACCCAGTACTTC
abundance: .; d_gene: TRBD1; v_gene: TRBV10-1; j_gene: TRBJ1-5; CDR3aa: CASIGQGENNQPQHF; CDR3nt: TGCGCCAGCATAGGACAGGGGGAGAACAATCAGCCCCAGCATTTT
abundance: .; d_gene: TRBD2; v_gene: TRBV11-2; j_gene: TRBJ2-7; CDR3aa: CASSLALAGWDEQYF; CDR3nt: TGTGCCAGCAGCTTAGCCTTAGCGGGCTGGGACGAGCAGTACTTC
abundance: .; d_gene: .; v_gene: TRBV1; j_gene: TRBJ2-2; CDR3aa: CTSPRGQERNEVTGELFF; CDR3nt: TGCACCAGCCCCAGGGGACAGGAAAGGAACGAGGTAACCGGGGAGCTGTTTTTT
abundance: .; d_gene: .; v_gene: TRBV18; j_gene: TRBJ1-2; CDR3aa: CASSPGQGWGYGYTF; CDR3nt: TGTGCCAGCTCACCGGGCCAGGGATGGGGCTATGGCTACACCTTC
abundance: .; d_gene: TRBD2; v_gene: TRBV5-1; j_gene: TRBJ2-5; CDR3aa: CASSSTSGQETQYF; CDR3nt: TGCGCCAGCAGCTCGACTAGCGGGCAAGAGACCCAGTACTTC
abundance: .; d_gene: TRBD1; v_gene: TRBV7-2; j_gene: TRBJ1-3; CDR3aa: CASSLVGQGGISGNTIYF; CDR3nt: TGTGCCAGCAGCTTAGTGGGACAGGGGGGGATCTCTGGAAACACCATATATTTT
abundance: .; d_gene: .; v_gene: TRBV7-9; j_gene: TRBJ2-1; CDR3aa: CASSHPALGGNEQFF; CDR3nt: TGTGCCAGCAGTCACCCTGCTCTTGGAGGGAATGAGCAGTTCTTC
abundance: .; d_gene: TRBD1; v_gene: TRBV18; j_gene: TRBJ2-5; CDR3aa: CASSPLTGQGEETQYF; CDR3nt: TGTGCCAGCTCACCACTAACAGGACAGGGGGAGGAGACCCAGTACTTC
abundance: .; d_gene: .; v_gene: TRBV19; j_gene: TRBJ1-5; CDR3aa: CASSSRGFQPQHF; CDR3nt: TGTGCCAGTAGTAGCCGGGGTTTTCAGCCCCAGCATTTT
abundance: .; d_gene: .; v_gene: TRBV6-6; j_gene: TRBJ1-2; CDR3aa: CASSRGGQSLVNGYTF; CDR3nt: TGTGCCAGCAGTCGGGGGGGGCAGTCCTTAGTTAATGGCTACACCTTC
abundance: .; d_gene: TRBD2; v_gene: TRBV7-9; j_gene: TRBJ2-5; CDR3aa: CASSRGGTPRGDQYF; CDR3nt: TGTGCCAGCAGCCGGGGGGGGACTCCCCGAGGGGACCAGTACTTC
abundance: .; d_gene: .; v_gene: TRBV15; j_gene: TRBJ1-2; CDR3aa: CATSPPRSYGYTF; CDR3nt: TGTGCCACCAGCCCACCACGGTCCTATGGCTACACCTTC
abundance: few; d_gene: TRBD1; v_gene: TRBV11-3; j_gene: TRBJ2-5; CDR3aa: CASSYRDRSATQYF; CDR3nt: TGTGCCAGCAGCTACCGGGACAGGAGCGCGACCCAGTACTTC
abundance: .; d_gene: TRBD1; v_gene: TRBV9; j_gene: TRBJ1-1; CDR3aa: CASSEETGTEAFF; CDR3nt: TGTGCCAGCAGCGAGGAGACAGGGACTGAAGCTTTCTTT
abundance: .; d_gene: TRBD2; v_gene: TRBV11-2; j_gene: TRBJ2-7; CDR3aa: CASSLASSGRAAGSYEQYF; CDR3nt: TGTGCCAGCAGCTTAGCGTCTAGCGGGAGGGCCGCTGGGTCCTACGAGCAGTACTTC
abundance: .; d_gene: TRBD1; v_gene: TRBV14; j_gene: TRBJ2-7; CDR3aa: CASSQVRTGSYEQYF; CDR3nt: TGTGCCAGCAGCCAAGTGCGGACAGGGAGTTACGAGCAGTACTTC
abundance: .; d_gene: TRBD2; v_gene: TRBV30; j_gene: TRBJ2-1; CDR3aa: CAWNPPSGNEQFF; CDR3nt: TGTGCCTGGAACCCCCCTAGCGGCAATGAGCAGTTCTTC
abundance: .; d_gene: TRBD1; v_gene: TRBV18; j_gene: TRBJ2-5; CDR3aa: CASSATGSQETQYF; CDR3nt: TGTGCCAGCTCAGCGACAGGGTCCCAAGAGACCCAGTACTTC
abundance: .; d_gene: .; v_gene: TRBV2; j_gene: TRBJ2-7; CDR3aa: CASRARYEQYF; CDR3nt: TGTGCCAGCAGGGCCCGATACGAGCAGTACTTC
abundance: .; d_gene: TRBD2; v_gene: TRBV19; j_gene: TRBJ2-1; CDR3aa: CASSMPAGGRGNEQFF; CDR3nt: TGTGCCAGTAGTATGCCTGCGGGAGGGCGGGGCAATGAGCAGTTCTTC
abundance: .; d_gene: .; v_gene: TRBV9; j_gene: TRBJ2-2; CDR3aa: CASSVAPAGSPGELFF; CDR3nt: TGTGCCAGCAGCGTAGCACCGGCGGGGTCCCCCGGGGAGCTGTTTTTT
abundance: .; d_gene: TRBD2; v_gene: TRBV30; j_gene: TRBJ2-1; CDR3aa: CAWDGLAANEQFF; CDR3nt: TGTGCCTGGGACGGACTAGCGGCCAATGAGCAGTTCTTC
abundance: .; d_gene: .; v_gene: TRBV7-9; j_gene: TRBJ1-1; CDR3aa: CASSFSLNTEAFF; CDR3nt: TGTGCCAGCAGCTTTAGTTTGAACACTGAAGCTTTCTTT
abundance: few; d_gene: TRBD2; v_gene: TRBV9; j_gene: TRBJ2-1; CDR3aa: CASSPTSAGEQFF; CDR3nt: TGTGCCAGCAGCCCTACTAGCGCGGGTGAGCAGTTCTTC
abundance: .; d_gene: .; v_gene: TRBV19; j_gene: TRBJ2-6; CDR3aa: CASSPRQNGANVLTF; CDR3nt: TGTGCCAGTAGTCCTCGACAGAATGGGGCCAACGTCCTGACTTTC
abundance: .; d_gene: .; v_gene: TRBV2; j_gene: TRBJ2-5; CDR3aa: CASSGSSREAIETQYF; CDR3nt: TGTGCCAGCAGTGGGTCGTCGAGGGAGGCGATAGAGACCCAGTACTTC
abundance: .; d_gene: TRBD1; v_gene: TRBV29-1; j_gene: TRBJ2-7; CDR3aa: CSVANRGSYEQYF; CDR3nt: TGCAGCGTTGCCAACAGGGGATCCTACGAGCAGTACTTC
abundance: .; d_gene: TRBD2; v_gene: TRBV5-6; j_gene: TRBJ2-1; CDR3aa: CASSLSGLLTYEQFF; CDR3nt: TGTGCCAGCAGCTTGTCGGGACTATTAACTTATGAGCAGTTCTTC
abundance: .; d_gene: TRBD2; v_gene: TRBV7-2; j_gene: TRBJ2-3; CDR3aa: CASSELAASTDTQYF; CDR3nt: TGTGCCAGCAGCGAACTAGCGGCGAGCACAGATACGCAGTATTTT
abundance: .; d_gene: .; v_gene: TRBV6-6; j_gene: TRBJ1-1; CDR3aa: CASSSGQMDMNTEAFF; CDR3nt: TGTGCCAGCAGTTCCGGACAGATGGATATGAACACTGAAGCTTTCTTT
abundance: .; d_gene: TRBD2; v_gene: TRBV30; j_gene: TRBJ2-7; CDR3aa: CAGGGSGIYEQYF; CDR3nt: TGTGCCGGAGGTGGTAGCGGGATCTACGAGCAGTACTTC
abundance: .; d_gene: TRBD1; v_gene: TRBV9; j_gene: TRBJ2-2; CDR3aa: CASSGQGTARPNTGELFF; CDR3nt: TGTGCCAGCAGCGGTCAGGGGACAGCTCGCCCGAACACCGGGGAGCTGTTTTTT
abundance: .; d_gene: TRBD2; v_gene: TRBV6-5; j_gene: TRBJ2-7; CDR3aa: CASSYTTSGGYEQYF; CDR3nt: TGTGCCAGCAGTTACACAACTAGCGGGGGCTACGAGCAGTACTTC